Sequencing of this T cell receptor (beta chain) was carried out in a study of CD8 T cells in Susac syndrome. Germline lookup yields CDR1 MNHEY and CDR2 SMNVEV (reference sequence). CDR3 length: 13 amino acids. V gave up 2 bases and J gave up 4 bases, with 8 bases separating them. Roughly 0.45 to 1 ug RNA was reverse transcribed with random hexamers. TCRdb re-called the immunoSEQ multiplex PCR reads with MiXCR, one entry per CDR3 protein. The table records some 150,000 distinct CDR3 sequences, roughly 94% of them present only once. It was negative isolation that provided the CD8+ and CD4+ T cells, whereas TEMRA cells were enriched by FACS. This clonotype was seen more than once but under ten times.

Sequencing used CD8+ T cells from PBMCs. V and J are TRBV27 and TRBJ1-2, with D maybe TRBD1 (5 bases). The receptor's source is a human donor with multiple sclerosis. The CDR3 protein is CASSLGRAYGYTF. The DNA for the CDR3 is TGTGCCAGCAGTTTAGGCAGGGCCTATGGCTACACCTTC.